Presented here are 3 T cell receptor beta chains from one specimen sequenced in a study of vaccination effects on CD4 cells after COVID-19. Repertoires were generated with immunoSEQ multiplex PCR, while TCRdb's copy carries only in-frame clones and drops some. The table records approximately 44,000 clones, 77% of them present only once. Antigens for these TCRs are unknown. The ViraFEST assay expanded antigen-specific CD4+ T cells with viral peptide pools before sequencing. CD4+ T cell isolation took place after 10 days of culture. Vaccine recipients, nucleocapsid antibody negative, had no prior SARS-CoV-2 infection. The source material was CD4+ T cells from PBMCs cultured with HCoV-NL63 spike peptides, sampled before COVID-19 vaccination. Receptors originate from a human donor who received a COVID-19 vaccine.

The J gene is TRBJ2-5, the V gene TRBV10-1, with unresolved D. The V end lost 8 bases, the J end lost 2 bases, and 12 bases lay between the germline ends. The CDR3 has 13 amino acids. CDR1 and CDR2 (germline): WNHNN, SYGVQD (reference sequence). For the CDR3, the DNA is TGCGCCAGCCGTAGGACGGAACAAGAGACCCAGTACTTC. Its translation: CASRRTEQETQYF.

In this sample, this clone turned up a few times. The chain has TRBV27 and TRBJ2-3; TRBD2 agrees at 10 bases. After removal of 5 bases from V and 5 bases from J, the junction contained 4 bases not matched to a gene. Germline V gives CDR1 MNHEY, CDR2 SMNVEV (reference sequence). The CDR3 loop spans 14 amino acids. The CDR3 DNA reads as TGTGCCAGCAGTCGTAGCGGGGGGATAGATACGCAGTATTTT. Amino acids: CASSRSGGIDTQYF.

This clone turned up a few times. J is TRBJ1-1 and V is TRBV9; no reliable D call. The germline V and J ends were trimmed by 0 bases and 1 base, with 7 bases remaining between them. The length of the CDR3 is 14 residues. Germline CDR1 is SGDLS and CDR2 is YYNGEE. CDR3 coding DNA: TGTGCCAGCAGCGTAGTAGGCCAGAACACTGAAGCTTTCTTT. Its protein product is CASSVVGQNTEAFF.